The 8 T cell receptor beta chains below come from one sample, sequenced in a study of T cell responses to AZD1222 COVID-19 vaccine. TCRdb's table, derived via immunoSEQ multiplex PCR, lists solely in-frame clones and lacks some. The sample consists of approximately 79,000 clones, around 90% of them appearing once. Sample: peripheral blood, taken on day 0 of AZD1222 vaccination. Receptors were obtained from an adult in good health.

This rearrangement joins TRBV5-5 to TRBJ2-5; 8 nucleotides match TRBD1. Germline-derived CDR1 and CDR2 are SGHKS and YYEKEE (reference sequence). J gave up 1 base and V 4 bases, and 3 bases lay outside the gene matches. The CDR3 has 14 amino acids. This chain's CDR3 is CASSTGQGQETQYF. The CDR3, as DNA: TGTGCCAGCAGCACCGGACAGGGCCAAGAGACCCAGTACTTC.

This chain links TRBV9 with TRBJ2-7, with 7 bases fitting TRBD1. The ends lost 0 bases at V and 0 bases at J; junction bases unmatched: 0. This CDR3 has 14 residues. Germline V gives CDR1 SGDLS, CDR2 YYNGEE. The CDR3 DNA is TGTGCCAGCAGCGTAGGGGACAGCTCCTACGAGCAGTACTTC. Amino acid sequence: CASSVGDSSYEQYF.

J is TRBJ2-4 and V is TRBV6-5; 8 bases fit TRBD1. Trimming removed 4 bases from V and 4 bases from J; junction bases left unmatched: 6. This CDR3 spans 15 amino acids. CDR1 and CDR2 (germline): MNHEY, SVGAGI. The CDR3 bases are TGTGCCAGCAGTTCTCCCGGGACAGGAAAAAACATTCAGTACTTC. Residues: CASSSPGTGKNIQYF.

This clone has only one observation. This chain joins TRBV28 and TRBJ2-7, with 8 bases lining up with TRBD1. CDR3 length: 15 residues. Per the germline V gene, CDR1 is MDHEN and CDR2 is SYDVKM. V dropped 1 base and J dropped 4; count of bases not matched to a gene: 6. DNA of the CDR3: TGTGCCAGCAGTTTATTTGCAGGGGGCCTGTACGAGCAGTACTTC. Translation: CASSLFAGGLYEQYF.

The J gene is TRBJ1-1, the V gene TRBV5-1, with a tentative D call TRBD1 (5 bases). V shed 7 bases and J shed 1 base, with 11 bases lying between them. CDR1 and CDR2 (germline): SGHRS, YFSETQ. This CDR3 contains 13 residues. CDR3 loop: CASGQGWNTEAFF. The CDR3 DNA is TGCGCCAGCGGTCAGGGCTGGAACACTGAAGCTTTCTTT.

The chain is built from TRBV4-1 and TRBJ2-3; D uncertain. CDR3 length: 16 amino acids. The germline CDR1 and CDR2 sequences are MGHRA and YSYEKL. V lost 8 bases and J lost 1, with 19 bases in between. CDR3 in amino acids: CASSLSVPQGTDTQYF. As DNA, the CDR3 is TGCGCCAGCTCACTTTCGGTCCCCCAGGGCACAGATACGCAGTATTTT.

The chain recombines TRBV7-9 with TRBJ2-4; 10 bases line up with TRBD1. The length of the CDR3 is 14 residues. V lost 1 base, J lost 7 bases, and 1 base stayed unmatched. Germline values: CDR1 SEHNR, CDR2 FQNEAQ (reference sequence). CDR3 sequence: CASSLVDRGNIQYF. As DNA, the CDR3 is TGTGCCAGCAGCTTAGTGGACAGGGGGAACATTCAGTACTTC.

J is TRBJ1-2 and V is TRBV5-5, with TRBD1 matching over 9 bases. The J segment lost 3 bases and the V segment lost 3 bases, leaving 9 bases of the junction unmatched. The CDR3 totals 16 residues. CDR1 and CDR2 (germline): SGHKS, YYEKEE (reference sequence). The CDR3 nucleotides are TGTGCCAGCAGCTCATACCCGGGACAGGGTTACTATGGCTACACCTTC. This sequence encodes CASSSYPGQGYYGYTF.